One sample yielded the 14 T cell receptor beta chains listed below, sequenced in a study of blood T cell repertoires in COVID-19. Data came from immunoSEQ multiplex PCR; TCRdb stores just in-frame clones and leaves some out. The sample contains more than 85,000 clones, approximately 82% of which appear only once. The sequencing sample was made of peripheral blood. These receptors all stem from a woman at least 80 years old with acute or convalescent COVID-19.

The chain carries TRBV27 and TRBJ1-2; possible D gene TRBD1, 5 bases. The CDR3 is 14 residues long. V lost 6 bases to trimming and J lost 4 bases, with 15 bases between them. The germline V gene has CDR1 MNHEY and CDR2 SMNVEV (reference sequence). The CDR3 protein is CASSPDQGGYGYTF. In nucleotides, the CDR3 is TGTGCCAGCAGCCCGGACCAGGGCGGCTATGGCTACACCTTC.

CDR3 DNA sequence: TGTGCCAGCAGTGAAAAGGCGGGGCAGGGTAGCTACGAGCAGTACTTC. It translates to CASSEKAGQGSYEQYF. V usage is TRBV6-4 and J usage is TRBJ2-7; D possibly corresponds to TRBD2 (6 bases). Germline-derived CDR1 and CDR2 are MRHNA and SNTAGT. This CDR3 comprises 16 residues. V was pared by 3 bases and J by 3 bases, with 18 bases between.

This clone has just a few counts. The rearrangement uses TRBV6-5 and TRBJ1-1; TRBD1 matches 7 bases. Trimming cost V 8 bases and J 6 bases; bases outside gene matches: 6. Per germline, CDR1 MNHEY and CDR2 SVGAGI. The CDR3 has 12 amino acids. The CDR3 DNA sequence: TGTGCCAGCCGGGACAGAGTACCTGAAGCTTTCTTT. Its translation: CASRDRVPEAFF.

V and J are TRBV5-1 and TRBJ2-3, with TRBD1 identical over 10 bases. The CDR3 runs to 16 residues. Unmatched junction bases numbered 9, after V lost 4 bases and J lost 4 bases. The germline V gene encodes CDR1 SGHRS and CDR2 YFSETQ. The CDR3 sequence: CASSRWGQGSADTQYF. CDR3 nucleotide sequence: TGCGCCAGCAGCCGGTGGGGACAGGGGAGCGCAGATACGCAGTATTTT. The whole variable domain, filled in from reference TRBV5-1 and TRBJ2-3, reads KAGVTQTPRYLIKTRGQQVTLSCSPISGHRSVSWYQQTPGQGLQFLFEYFSETQRNKGNFPGRFSGRQFSNSRSEMNVSTLELGDSALYLCASSRWGQGSADTQYFGPGTRLTVL.

The chain recombines TRBV12-3 or TRBV12-4 with TRBJ1-2; no firm D call. The CDR3 extends over 12 amino acids. V shed 5 bases and J shed 1 base, with 5 bases lying between them. CDR3 loop: CASSLSNYGYTF. The CDR3, as DNA: TGTGCCAGCAGTCTGAGTAACTATGGCTACACCTTC.

This chain links TRBV5-1 with TRBJ2-3; D call uncertain. The CDR3 covers 15 residues. The germline V and J ends were trimmed by 4 bases and 2 bases, with 14 bases remaining between them. Germline V gene lookup returns CDR1 SGHRS and CDR2 YFSETQ. The CDR3 here is CASSPVYRDTDTQYF. In DNA, the CDR3 is TGCGCCAGCAGCCCGGTCTACCGTGACACAGATACGCAGTATTTT.

This clone was observed a single time. The J gene is TRBJ2-2, the V gene TRBV19, with D possibly being TRBD1 (6 bases). CDR3 size: 14 residues. CDR1 is LNHDA, CDR2 SQIVND, per germline (reference sequence). V was pared by 3 bases and J by 6 bases, with 11 bases between. CDR3 loop: CASSIQTGSGELFF. The CDR3 nucleotides read TGTGCCAGTAGTATCCAGACAGGCTCCGGGGAGCTGTTTTTT.

A few counts support this clone. The chain carries TRBV14 and TRBJ1-2, with 9 bases identical to TRBD1. The CDR3 totals 14 residues. Unmatched junction bases numbered 3, after V lost 0 bases and J lost 7 bases. CDR1 is SGHDN, CDR2 FVKESK, per germline. CDR3 nucleotides: TGTGCCAGCAGCCAAGATTGGACAGGGGTTGGCTACACCTTC. Its protein product is CASSQDWTGVGYTF.

This sequence joins TRBV18 and TRBJ2-2; D might be TRBD2 (5 bases). V was pared by 4 bases and J by 1 base, with 13 bases between. The germline gives CDR1 KGHSH, CDR2 LQKENI. The CDR3 has 16 amino acids. CDR3 residues: CASSQASRGNTGELFF. CDR3 bases: TGTGCCAGCTCACAAGCTTCTCGGGGGAACACCGGGGAGCTGTTTTTT.

This clone was seen more than once but under ten times. The gene calls are TRBV25-1 and TRBJ2-1; D gene ambiguous. Germline assignment: CDR1 MGHDK and CDR2 SYGVNS. CDR3 size: 13 residues. V was pared by 4 bases and J by 5 bases, with 9 bases between. The CDR3 is CASSVVNNNEQFF. The CDR3 nucleotides read TGTGCCAGCAGTGTCGTCAACAACAATGAGCAGTTCTTC.

The J gene is TRBJ2-2, the V gene TRBV7-8; no clear D gene. CDR1 and CDR2 from the germline V gene are SGHVS and FQNEAQ. CDR3 length: 14 residues. V lost 0 bases and J lost 4, with 6 bases in between. Here the CDR3 DNA reads TGTGCCAGCAGCTTAGCCGTTGTCACCGGGGAGCTGTTTTTT. It specifies CASSLAVVTGELFF.

This clone was seen ten or more times. The chain uses TRBV12-5 and TRBJ1-5; TRBD1 aligns across 7 bases. The CDR3 consists of 13 residues. Per germline, CDR1 LGHNT and CDR2 FRNRAP. The junction had 6 bases not matched to a gene; V was cut back by 6 bases and J by 7 bases. The CDR3 here is CASGLQGGQPQHF. The CDR3 nucleotides read TGTGCTAGTGGCCTTCAGGGGGGACAGCCCCAGCATTTT.

The chain employs TRBV12-2 and TRBJ2-2; TRBD2, the table's D call, was not compared with the DNA. TRBV12-2 is flagged as a pseudogene. CDR3 length equals 20 residues. The CDR3: CASRFRAAEPWGLVGGELFF. CDR3 bases: TGTGCAAGTCGCTTCAGGGCAGCGGAGCCGTGGGGACTAGTTGGCGGGGAGCTGTTTTTT.

This clone has a handful of counts. This chain connects TRBV4-3 to TRBJ2-1; TRBD1 might be the D (5 bases). CDR1 and CDR2 from the germline V gene are LGHNA and YSLEER. V dropped 5 bases and J dropped 2 bases, with 13 bases sitting between them. This CDR3 is 15 amino acids long. Written as DNA, the CDR3 is TGCGCCAGCAGCTCTGGGCAGGGTGCCTACAATGAGCAGTTCTTC. The encoded protein is CASSSGQGAYNEQFF.